This T cell receptor beta chain was captured in a study of cytomegalovirus exposure and HLA in healthy donors. Study-level background: There were nearly 120 million unique TCR beta sequences, drawn from approximately 180 million T cells, in an earlier analysis.

The PCR contained 60 Vbeta and 13 Jbeta primers. Measured with immunoSEQ multiplex PCR; TCRdb has only the in-frame clones, and not every one. The top ten hold about 3.7% of the sample, which has approximately 150,000 clones, about 82% seen once. Study-wide results and caveats: Researchers reported from a later analysis that most CMV-associated TCR beta chains appeared HLA-restricted. A later analysis reportedly found that, within productive TCRs, an Asian-associated ancestry cluster had fewer N-insertions than the mean observed across the approximately 700 donors. Overall, under 200 TCR beta chains were annotated as cytomegalovirus-associated.

Regarding this clone: Its antigen is undetermined.

Trimming cost V 4 bases and J 7 bases, with 15 bases left between them. This CDR3 is 14 amino acids long. CDR1 and CDR2 (germline): SGHRS, YFSETQ. This chain uses TRBV5-1 with TRBJ2-1, with D perhaps TRBD2 (5 bases). Material: PBMCs. The sequence was obtained from a male donor in good health and CMV-seronegative. In nucleotides, the CDR3 is TGCGCCAGCAGCGGCGGACTCCGAAGTAATGAGCAGTTCTTC. This codes for CASSGGLRSNEQFF.